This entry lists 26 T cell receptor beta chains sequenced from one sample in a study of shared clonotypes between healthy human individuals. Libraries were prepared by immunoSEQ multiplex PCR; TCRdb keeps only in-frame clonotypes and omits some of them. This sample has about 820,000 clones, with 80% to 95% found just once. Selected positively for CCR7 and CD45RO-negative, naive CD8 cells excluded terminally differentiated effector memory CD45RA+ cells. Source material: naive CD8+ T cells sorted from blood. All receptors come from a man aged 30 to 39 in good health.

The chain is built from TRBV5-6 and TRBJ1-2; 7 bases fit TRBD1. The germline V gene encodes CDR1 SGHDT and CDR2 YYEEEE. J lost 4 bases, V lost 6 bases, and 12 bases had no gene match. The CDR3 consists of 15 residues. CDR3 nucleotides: TGTGCCAGCACCGAGTCATTGGCAGGGGGCTATGGCTACACCTTC. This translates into CASTESLAGGYGYTF.

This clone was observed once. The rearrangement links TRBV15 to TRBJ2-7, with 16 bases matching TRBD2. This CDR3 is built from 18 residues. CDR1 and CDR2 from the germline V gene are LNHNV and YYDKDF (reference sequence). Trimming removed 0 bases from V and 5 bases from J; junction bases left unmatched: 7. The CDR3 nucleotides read TGTGCCACCAGCAGAGATCCGGGACTAGCGGGAGGGCTCCACGAGCAGTACTTC. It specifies CATSRDPGLAGGLHEQYF.

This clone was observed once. The CDR3 spells CASKGTPKGNQPQHF. The CDR3 coding sequence is TGTGCCAGCAAGGGGACTCCTAAAGGAAATCAGCCCCAGCATTTT. The chain is built from TRBV28 and TRBJ1-5; D is possibly TRBD1 (5 bases). Germline V gene lookup returns CDR1 MDHEN and CDR2 SYDVKM. V lost 7 bases, J lost 4 bases, and 17 bases lay in between. This CDR3 has 15 residues.

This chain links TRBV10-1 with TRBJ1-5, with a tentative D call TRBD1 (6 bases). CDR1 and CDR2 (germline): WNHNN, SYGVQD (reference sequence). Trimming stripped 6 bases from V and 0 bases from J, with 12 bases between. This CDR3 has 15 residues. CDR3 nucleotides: TGCGCCAGCAGGACAACAGGGACTAGCAATCAGCCCCAGCATTTT. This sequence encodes CASRTTGTSNQPQHF.

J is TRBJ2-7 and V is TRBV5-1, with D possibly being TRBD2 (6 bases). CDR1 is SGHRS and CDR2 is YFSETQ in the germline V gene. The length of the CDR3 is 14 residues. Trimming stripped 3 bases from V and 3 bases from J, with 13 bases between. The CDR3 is CASSSGLGFYEQYF. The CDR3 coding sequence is TGCGCCAGCAGCTCGGGACTGGGATTCTACGAGCAGTACTTC.

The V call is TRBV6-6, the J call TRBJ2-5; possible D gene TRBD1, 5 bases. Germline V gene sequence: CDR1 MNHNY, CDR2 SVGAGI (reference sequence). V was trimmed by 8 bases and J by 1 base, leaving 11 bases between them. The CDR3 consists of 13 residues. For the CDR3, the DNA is TGTGCCAGCCGTCGACAGATCCAAGAGACCCAGTACTTC. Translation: CASRRQIQETQYF.

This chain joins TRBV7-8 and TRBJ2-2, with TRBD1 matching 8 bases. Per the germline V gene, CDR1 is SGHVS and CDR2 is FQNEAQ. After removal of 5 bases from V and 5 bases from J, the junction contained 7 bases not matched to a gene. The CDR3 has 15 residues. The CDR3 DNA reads TGTGCCAGCAGCCCCCAGGGGGCGGGTACCGGGGAGCTGTTTTTT. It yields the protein CASSPQGAGTGELFF.

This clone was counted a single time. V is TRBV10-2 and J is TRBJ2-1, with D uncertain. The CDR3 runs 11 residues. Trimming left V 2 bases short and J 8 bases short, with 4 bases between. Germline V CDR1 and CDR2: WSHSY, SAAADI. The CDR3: CASSEGDEQFF. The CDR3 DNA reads TGCGCCAGCAGTGAGGGGGATGAGCAGTTCTTC.

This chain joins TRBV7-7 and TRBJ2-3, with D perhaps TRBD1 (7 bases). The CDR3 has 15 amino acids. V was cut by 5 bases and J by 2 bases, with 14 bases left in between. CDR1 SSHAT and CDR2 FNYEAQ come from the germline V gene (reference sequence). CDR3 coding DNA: TGTGCCAGCAGCAGGGGGGACAGCCCCACAGATACGCAGTATTTT. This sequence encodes CASSRGDSPTDTQYF. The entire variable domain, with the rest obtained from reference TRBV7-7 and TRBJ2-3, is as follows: GAGVSQSPRYKVTKRGQDVTLRCDPISSHATLYWYQQALGQGPEFLTYFNYEAQPDKSGLPSDRFSAERPEGSISTLTIQRTEQRDSAMYRCASSRGDSPTDTQYFGPGTRLTVL.

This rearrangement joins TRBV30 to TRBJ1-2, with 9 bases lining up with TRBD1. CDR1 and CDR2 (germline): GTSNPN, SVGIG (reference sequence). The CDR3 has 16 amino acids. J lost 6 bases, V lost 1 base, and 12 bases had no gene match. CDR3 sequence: CAWSAGRGQGFDGYTF. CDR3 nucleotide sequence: TGTGCCTGGAGTGCCGGGAGGGGACAGGGATTCGATGGCTACACCTTC.

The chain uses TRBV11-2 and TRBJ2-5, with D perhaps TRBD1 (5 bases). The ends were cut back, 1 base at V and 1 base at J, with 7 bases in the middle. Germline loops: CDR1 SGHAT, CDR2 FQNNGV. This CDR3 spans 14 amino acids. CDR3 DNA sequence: TGTGCCAGCAGCTTAGTGACAGCCCAAGAGACCCAGTACTTC. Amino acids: CASSLVTAQETQYF.

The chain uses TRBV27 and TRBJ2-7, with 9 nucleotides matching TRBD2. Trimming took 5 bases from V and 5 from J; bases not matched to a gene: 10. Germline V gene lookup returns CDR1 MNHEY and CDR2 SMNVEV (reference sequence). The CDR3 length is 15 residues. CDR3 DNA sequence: TGTGCCAGCAGTCCCTTTTGGCGGGAGGGCCACGAGCAGTACTTC. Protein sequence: CASSPFWREGHEQYF.

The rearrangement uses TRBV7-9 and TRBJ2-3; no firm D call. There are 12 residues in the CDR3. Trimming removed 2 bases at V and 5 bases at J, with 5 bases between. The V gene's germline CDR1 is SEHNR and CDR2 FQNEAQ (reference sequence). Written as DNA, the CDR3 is TGTGCCAGCAGCTTAATGGGAGATACGCAGTATTTT. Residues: CASSLMGDTQYF. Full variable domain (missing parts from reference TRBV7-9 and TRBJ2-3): DTGVSQNPRHKITKRGQNVTFRCDPISEHNRLYWYRQTLGQGPEFLTYFQNEAQLEKSRLLSDRFSAERPKGSFSTLEIQRTEQGDSAMYLCASSLMGDTQYFGPGTRLTVL.

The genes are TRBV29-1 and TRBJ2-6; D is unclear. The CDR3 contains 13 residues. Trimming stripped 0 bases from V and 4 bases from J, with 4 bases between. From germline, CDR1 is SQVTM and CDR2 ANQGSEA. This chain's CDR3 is CSVEDPGANVLTF. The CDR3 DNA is TGCAGCGTTGAAGACCCCGGGGCCAACGTCCTGACTTTC.

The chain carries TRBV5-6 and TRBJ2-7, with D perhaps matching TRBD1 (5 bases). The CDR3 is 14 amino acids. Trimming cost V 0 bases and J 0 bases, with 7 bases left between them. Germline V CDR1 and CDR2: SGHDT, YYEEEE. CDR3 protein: CASSLGRGSYEQYF. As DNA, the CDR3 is TGTGCCAGCAGCTTGGGAAGGGGCTCCTACGAGCAGTACTTC.

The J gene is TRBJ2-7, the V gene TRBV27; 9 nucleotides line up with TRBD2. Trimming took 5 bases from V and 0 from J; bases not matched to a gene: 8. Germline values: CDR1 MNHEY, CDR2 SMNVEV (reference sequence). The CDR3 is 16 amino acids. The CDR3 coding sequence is TGTGCCAGCAGTCCCGAGGGGACTAGCAACTCCTACGAGCAGTACTTC. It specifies CASSPEGTSNSYEQYF.

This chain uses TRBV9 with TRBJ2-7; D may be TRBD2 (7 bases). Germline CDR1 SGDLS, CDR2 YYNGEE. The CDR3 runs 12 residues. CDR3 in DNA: TGTCCGAGGGGGAGGGGATACTACGAGCAGTACTTC. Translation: CPRGRGYYEQYF. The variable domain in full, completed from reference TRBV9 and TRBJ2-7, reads DSGVTQTPKHLITATGQRVTLRCSPRSGDLSVYWYQQSLDQGLQFLIQYYNGEERAKGNILERFSAQQFPDLHSELNLSSLELGDSALYFCPRGRGYYEQYFGPGTRLTVT.

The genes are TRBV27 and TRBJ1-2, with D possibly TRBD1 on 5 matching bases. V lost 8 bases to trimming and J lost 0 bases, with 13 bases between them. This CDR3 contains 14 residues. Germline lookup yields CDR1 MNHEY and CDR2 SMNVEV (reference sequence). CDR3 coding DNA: TGTGCCAGCGCGACAGACCTCACTAACTATGGCTACACCTTC. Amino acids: CASATDLTNYGYTF.

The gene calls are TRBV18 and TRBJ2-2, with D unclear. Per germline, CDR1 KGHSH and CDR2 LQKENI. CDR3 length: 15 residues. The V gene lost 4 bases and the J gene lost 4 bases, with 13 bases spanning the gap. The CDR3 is CASSQSDRSTGELFF. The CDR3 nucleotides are TGTGCCAGCTCACAGTCCGACCGATCCACCGGGGAGCTGTTTTTT.

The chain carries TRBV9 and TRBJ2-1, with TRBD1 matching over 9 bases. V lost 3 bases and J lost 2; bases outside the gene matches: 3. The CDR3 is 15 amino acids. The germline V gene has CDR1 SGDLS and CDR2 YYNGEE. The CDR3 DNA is TGTGCCAGCAGCGAACAGGGGGCAGCCTACAATGAGCAGTTCTTC. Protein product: CASSEQGAAYNEQFF. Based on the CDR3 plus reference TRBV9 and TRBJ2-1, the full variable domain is DSGVTQTPKHLITATGQRVTLRCSPRSGDLSVYWYQQSLDQGLQFLIQYYNGEERAKGNILERFSAQQFPDLHSELNLSSLELGDSALYFCASSEQGAAYNEQFFGPGTRLTVL.

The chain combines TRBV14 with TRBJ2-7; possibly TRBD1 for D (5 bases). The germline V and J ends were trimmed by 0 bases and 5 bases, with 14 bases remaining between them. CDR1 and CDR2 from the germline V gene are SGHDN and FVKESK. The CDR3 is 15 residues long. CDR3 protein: CASSQDSSGINEQYF. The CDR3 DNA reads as TGTGCCAGCAGCCAAGACTCGTCAGGGATCAACGAGCAGTACTTC.

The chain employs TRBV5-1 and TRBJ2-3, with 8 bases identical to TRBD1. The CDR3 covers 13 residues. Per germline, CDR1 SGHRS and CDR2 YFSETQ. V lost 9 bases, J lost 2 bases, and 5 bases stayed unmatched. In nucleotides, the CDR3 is TGCGCCACAGCCCAGGGGGCCACAGATACGCAGTATTTT. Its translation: CATAQGATDTQYF. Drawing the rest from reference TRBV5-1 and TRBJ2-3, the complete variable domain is KAGVTQTPRYLIKTRGQQVTLSCSPISGHRSVSWYQQTPGQGLQFLFEYFSETQRNKGNFPGRFSGRQFSNSRSEMNVSTLELGDSALYLCATAQGATDTQYFGPGTRLTVL.

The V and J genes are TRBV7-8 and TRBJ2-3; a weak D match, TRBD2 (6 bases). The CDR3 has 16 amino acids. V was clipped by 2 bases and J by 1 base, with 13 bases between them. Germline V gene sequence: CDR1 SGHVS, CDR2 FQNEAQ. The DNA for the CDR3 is TGTGCCAGCAGCTTACCCAGCGGAGGGGGCACAGATACGCAGTATTTT. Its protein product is CASSLPSGGGTDTQYF.

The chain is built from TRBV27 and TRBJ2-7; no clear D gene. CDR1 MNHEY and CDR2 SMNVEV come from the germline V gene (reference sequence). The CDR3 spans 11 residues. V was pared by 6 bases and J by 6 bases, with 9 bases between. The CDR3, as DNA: TGTGCCAGCAGGACTCTCTCCGAGCAGTACTTC. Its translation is CASRTLSEQYF.

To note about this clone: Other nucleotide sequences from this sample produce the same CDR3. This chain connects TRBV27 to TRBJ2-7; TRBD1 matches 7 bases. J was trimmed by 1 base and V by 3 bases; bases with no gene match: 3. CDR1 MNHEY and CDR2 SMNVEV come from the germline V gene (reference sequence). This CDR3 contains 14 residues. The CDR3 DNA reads TGTGCCAGCAGTTTGGGCAGGGGGTCCTACGAGCAGTACTTC. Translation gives CASSLGRGSYEQYF.

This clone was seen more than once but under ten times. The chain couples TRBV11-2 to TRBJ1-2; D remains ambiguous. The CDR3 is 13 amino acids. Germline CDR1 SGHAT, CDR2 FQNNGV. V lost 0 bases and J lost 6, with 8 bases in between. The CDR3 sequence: CASSLDGLNGYTF. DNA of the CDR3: TGTGCCAGCAGCTTAGACGGACTAAATGGCTACACCTTC.